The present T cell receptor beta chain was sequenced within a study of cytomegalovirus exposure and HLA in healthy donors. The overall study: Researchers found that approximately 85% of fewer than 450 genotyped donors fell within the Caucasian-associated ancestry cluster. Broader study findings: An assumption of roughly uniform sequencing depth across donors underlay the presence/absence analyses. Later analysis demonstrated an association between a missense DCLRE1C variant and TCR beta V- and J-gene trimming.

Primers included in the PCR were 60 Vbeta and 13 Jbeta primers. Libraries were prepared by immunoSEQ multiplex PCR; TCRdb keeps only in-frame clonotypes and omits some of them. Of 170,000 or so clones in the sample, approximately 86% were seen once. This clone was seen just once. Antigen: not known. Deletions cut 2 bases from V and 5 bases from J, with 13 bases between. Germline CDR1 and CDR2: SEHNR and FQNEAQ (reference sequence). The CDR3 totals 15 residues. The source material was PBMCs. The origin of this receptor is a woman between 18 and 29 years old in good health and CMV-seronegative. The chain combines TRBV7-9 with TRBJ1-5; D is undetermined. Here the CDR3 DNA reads TGTGCCAGCAGCTTAACTACGGCGGGTGATCAGCCCCAGCATTTT. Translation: CASSLTTAGDQPQHF.